Here is one T cell receptor beta chain with its context. The data were obtained in a study of blood T cell repertoires in COVID-19. Study-level information: COVID-19 samples from acute and convalescent phases originated in the United States, Italy and Spain. T cells, B-cell-depleted T cells, or PBMCs provided the cDNA or gDNA that served as material.

Seattle enrolled patients during active infection and tracked them longitudinally. In the original analysis: For nucleated cells, counts were estimated from reference gene primer amplification. The method was immunoSEQ multiplex PCR; TCRdb's version includes in-frame clones alone and lacks a portion of them. V and J calls and clone size follow that table, whereas D and trimming were derived from the DNA. The sample carries roughly 350,000 clones, about 90% recorded once. Germline V gene data show CDR1 as GTSNPN and CDR2 as SVGIG (reference sequence). Trimming pared 1 base from V and 4 bases from J, leaving 7 bases between. The CDR3 extends over 12 amino acids.

The clonotype comes from an older woman with COVID-19, enrolled during active disease. V is TRBV30 and J is TRBJ2-5, with D tentatively TRBD2 (5 bases). The source material was peripheral blood. The CDR3 DNA follows: TGTGCCTGGAGTGCCAGCGGAGAGACCCAGTACTTC. This translates into CAWSASGETQYF.